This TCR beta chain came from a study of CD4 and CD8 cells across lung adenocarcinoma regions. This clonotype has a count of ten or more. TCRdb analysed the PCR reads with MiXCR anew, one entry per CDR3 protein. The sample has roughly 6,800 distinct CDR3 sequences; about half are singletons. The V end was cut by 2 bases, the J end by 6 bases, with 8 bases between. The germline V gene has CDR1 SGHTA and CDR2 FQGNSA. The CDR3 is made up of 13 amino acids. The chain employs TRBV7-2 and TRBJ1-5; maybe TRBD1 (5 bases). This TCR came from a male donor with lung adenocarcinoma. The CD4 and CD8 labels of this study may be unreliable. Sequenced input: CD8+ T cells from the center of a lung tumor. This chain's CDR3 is CASSLSRGQPQHF. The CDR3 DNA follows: TGTGCCAGCAGCTTATCGAGGGGTCAGCCCCAGCATTTT.